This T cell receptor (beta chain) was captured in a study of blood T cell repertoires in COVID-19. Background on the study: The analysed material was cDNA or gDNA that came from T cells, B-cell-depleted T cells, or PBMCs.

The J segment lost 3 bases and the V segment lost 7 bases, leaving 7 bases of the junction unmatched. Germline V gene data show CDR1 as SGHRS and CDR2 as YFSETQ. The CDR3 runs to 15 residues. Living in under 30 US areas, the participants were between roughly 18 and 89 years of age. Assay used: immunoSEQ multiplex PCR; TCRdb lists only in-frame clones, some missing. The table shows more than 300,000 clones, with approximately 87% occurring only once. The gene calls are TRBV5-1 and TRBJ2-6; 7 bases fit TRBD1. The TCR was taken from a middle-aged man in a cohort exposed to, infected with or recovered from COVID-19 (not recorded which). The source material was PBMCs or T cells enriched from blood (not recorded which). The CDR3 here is CASAQTGFGANVLTF. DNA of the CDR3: TGCGCCAGCGCCCAGACAGGGTTTGGGGCCAACGTCCTGACTTTC.